The subject of this entry is one T cell receptor beta chain. This sample is drawn from a study of shared clonotypes between healthy human individuals. V was clipped by 4 bases and J by 0 bases; unmatched bases: 6. The CDR3 is made up of 18 amino acids. Germline assignment: CDR1 SGHRS and CDR2 YFSETQ. Several immunoSEQ plates received, in even portions, the genomic DNA of each subset. The data were produced by immunoSEQ multiplex PCR, yet TCRdb's version contains in-frame clones alone and is incomplete. The sample includes approximately 980,000 clones, less than 85% of them seen just once. Donors were healthy HIV-negative adults without recently reported acute infections or vaccinations.

The specimen sequenced was memory CD4+ T cells sorted from blood. This sample's subset: CD45RA-negative fraction. The V gene is TRBV5-1, the J gene TRBJ2-2; TRBD2 matches at 13 bases. The source is a man between 18 and 29 years old in good health. The CDR3 spells CASSHGTSGAANTGELFF. The CDR3 nucleotides read TGCGCCAGCAGCCACGGGACTAGCGGGGCCGCGAACACCGGGGAGCTGTTTTTT.